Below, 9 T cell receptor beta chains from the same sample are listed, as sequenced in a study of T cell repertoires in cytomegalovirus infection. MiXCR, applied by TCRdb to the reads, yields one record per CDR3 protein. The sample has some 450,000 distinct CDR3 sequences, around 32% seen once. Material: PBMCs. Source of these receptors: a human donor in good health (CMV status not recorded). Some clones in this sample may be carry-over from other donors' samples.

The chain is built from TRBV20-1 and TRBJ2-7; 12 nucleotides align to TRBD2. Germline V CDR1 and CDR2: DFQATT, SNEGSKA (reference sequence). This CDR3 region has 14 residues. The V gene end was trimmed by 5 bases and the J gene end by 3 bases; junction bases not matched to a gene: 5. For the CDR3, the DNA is TGCAGTGCTTTCCAGACTAGCGGGAGCTACGAGCAGTACTTC. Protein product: CSAFQTSGSYEQYF.

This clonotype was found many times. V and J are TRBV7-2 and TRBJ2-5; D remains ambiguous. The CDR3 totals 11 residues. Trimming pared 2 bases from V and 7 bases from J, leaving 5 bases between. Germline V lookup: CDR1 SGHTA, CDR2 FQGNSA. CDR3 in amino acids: CASSLSTTQYF. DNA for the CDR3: TGTGCCAGCAGCTTAAGCACGACCCAGTACTTC.

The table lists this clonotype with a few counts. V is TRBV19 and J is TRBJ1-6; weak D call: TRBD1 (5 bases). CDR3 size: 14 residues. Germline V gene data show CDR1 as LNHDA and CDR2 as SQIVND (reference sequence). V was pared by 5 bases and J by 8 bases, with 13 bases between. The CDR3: CASSHRGDDSPLHF. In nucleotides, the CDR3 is TGTGCCAGTAGTCATAGAGGGGATGATTCACCCCTCCACTTT.

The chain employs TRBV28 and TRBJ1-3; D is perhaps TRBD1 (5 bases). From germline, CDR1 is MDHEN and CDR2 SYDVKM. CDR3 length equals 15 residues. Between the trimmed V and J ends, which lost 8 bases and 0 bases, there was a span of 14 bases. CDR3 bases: TGTGCCAGCGCGCCGGGGGGATCCTCTGGAAACACCATATATTTT. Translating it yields CASAPGGSSGNTIYF.

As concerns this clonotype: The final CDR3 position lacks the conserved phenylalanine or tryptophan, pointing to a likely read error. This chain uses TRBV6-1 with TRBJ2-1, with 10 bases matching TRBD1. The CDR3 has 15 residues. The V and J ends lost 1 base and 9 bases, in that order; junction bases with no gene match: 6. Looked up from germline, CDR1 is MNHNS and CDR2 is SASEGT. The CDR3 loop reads CASSEVGQGRGEQFL. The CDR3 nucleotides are TGTGCCAGCAGTGAAGTGGGACAGGGGAGGGGTGAGCAGTTCTTA.

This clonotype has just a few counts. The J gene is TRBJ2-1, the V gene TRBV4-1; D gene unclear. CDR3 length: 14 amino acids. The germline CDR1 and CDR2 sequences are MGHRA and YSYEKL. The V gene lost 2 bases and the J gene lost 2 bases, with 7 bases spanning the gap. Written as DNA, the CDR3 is TGCGCCAGCAGCCAAACGAGAACCTACAATGAGCAGTTCTTC. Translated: CASSQTRTYNEQFF.

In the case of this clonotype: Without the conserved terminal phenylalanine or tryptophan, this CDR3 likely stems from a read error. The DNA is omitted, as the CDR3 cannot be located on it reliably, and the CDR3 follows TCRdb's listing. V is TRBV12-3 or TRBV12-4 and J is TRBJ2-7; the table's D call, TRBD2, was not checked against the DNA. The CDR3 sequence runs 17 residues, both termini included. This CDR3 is CASSLMLAGGPSNEQSL.

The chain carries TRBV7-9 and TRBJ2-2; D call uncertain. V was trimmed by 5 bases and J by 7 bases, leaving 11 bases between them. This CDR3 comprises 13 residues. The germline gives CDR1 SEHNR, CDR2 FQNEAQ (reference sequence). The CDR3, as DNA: TGTGCCAGCAGCCCATATGTGGACGGGGAGCTGTTTTTT. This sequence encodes CASSPYVDGELFF.

CDR3 nucleotide sequence: TGTGCCAGCAGCTCCGCTAGCGGGTGGTCGGGGAATACCCAGTACTTC. It specifies CASSSASGWSGNTQYF. J is TRBJ2-5 and V is TRBV11-2; 8 bases agree with TRBD2. J gave up 8 bases and V 4 bases, and 15 bases lay outside the gene matches. The CDR3 is made up of 16 amino acids. The germline V gene encodes CDR1 SGHAT and CDR2 FQNNGV.